This TCR beta chain was found in a study of pediatric ulcerative colitis. Study as a whole: Disease was pancolitis in several and left-sided in two, histology-confirmed.

Regarding the study as a whole: Blood-rectal clonal overlap within each person was significantly higher in ulcerative colitis patients than controls.

Assay used: immunoSEQ multiplex PCR; TCRdb lists only in-frame clones, some missing. The sample consists of over 35,000 clones, roughly 83% of them appearing once. Deletions cut 5 bases from V and 10 bases from J, with 9 bases between. There are 11 residues in the CDR3. CDR1 is GTSNPN and CDR2 is SVGIG in the germline V gene (reference sequence). Of note for this clone: The antigen is not known.

The sequenced sample consisted of blood. The sequence was obtained from a girl between 10 and 17 years old with moderate ulcerative colitis. This chain joins TRBV30 and TRBJ1-6; D gene ambiguous. The CDR3 DNA follows: TGTGCCTGGGGGCCCCAATCACCCCTCCACTTT. Residues: CAWGPQSPLHF. Full variable domain (outside the CDR3, taken from reference TRBV30 and TRBJ1-6): SQTIHQWPATLVQPVGSPLSLECTVEGTSNPNLYWYRQAAGRGLQLLFYSVGIGQISSEVPQNLSASRPQDRQFILSSKKLLLSDSGFYLCAWGPQSPLHFGNGTRLTVT.